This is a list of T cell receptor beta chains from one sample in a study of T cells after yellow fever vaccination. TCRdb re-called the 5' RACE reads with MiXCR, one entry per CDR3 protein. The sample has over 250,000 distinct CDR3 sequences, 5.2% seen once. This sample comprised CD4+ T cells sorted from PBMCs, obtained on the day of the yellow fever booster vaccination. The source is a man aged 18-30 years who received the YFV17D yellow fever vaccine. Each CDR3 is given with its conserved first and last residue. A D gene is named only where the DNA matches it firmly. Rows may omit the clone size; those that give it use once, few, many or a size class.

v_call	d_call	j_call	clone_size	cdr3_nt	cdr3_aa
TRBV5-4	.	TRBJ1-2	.	TGTGCCAGCAGCTCGGACAGCAGTGGCTACACCTTC	CASSSDSSGYTF
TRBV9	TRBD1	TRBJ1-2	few	TGTGCCAGCAGCGTAGAGGGACAGACCTCTAACTATGGCTACACCTTC	CASSVEGQTSNYGYTF
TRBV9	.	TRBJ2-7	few	TGTGCCAGCAGCGTAGGGGCGGGCCTCGAGCAGTACTTC	CASSVGAGLEQYF
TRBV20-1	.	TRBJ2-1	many	TGCAGTTCTTGGGACAATGAGCAGTTCTTC	CSSWDNEQFF
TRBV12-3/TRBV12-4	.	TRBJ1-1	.	TGTGCCAGCAGTTTATTTACAGCCTGTTTCTTT	CASSLFTACFF
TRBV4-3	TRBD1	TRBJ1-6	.	TGCGCCAGCAGCCAAGTAGACAGGGTTAATTCACCCCTCCACTTT	CASSQVDRVNSPLHF
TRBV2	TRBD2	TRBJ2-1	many	TGTGCCAGCAGAGCGGGGGGCTACTACAATGAGCAGTTCTTC	CASRAGGYYNEQFF
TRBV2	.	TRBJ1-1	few	TGTGCCAGCAGTAAGAGGGACCGAAGGGACACTGAAGCTTTCTTT	CASSKRDRRDTEAFF
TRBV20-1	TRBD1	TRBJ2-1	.	TGCAGTGCTGCAACGCCGGGACAGGGGTACAATGAGCAGTTCTTC	CSAATPGQGYNEQFF
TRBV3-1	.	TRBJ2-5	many	TGTGCCAGCAGCCATCCGGGGCGTATGAAAGAGACCCAGTACTTC	CASSHPGRMKETQYF
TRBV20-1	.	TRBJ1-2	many	TGCAGTTCCATCTCCCAGGGGCGGAGTGGCTACACCTTC	CSSISQGRSGYTF
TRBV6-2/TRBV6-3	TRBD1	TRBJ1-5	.	TGTGCCAGCACCGGGACAGGGTATCAGCCCCAGCATTTT	CASTGTGYQPQHF
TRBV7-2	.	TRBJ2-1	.	TGTGCCAGCAGCTCGAACGCGGCAAGCTCCTACAATGAGCAGTTCTTC	CASSSNAASSYNEQFF
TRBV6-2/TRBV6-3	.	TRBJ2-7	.	TGTGCCAGCAGTTACCACCACTACGAGCAGTACTTC	CASSYHHYEQYF
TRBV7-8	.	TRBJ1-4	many	TGTGCCAGCAGCTTACATCCTCTCAATGAAAAACTGTTTTTT	CASSLHPLNEKLFF